Presented here are 12 T cell receptor beta chains from one specimen sequenced in a study of T cell responses to AZD1222 COVID-19 vaccine. The protocol was immunoSEQ multiplex PCR, while the TCRdb copy is restricted to in-frame clones and leaves out a portion. The data contain about 99,000 clones, 90% of them singletons. The sequencing used peripheral blood, collected on day 0 of AZD1222 vaccination. The source of these receptors is an adult in good health.

This chain joins TRBV7-2 and TRBJ2-7; TRBD2 agrees at 12 bases. The CDR3 runs to 18 residues. Germline CDR1 is SGHTA and CDR2 is FQGNSA. Trimming at V came to 5 bases and at J to 0 bases, leaving 11 bases not matched to a gene. This chain's CDR3 is CASSISGTSGSSSYEQYF. CDR3 DNA: TGTGCCAGCAGCATTTCTGGGACTAGCGGGTCTAGCTCCTACGAGCAGTACTTC.

The chain uses TRBV13 and TRBJ2-7; 14 bases align to TRBD2. Germline V gene data show CDR1 as PRHDT and CDR2 as FYEKMQ (reference sequence). The trim removed 4 bases at V and 0 bases at J, leaving 5 bases unmatched. The CDR3 is 17 amino acids. The CDR3 spells CASSSHGLAGGSYEQYF. As DNA, the CDR3 is TGTGCCAGCAGCTCCCATGGACTAGCGGGGGGCTCCTACGAGCAGTACTTC.

The chain employs TRBV19 and TRBJ2-7, with 9 positions matching TRBD1. CDR1 and CDR2 from the germline V gene are LNHDA and SQIVND (reference sequence). CDR3 size: 13 residues. The V and J ends lost 6 bases and 1 base, in that order; junction bases with no gene match: 1. The CDR3 region has the DNA TGTGCCAGTAGGGGACAGGGATCCTACGAGCAGTACTTC. Translating it yields CASRGQGSYEQYF.

V and J are TRBV2 and TRBJ1-1; no clear D. Looked up from germline, CDR1 is SNHLY and CDR2 is FYNNEI. The CDR3 is 11 amino acids. The V end lost 11 bases, the J end lost 3 bases, and 10 bases lay between the germline ends. DNA for the CDR3: TGTGCCGGTTTAGTGGACACTGAAGCTTTCTTT. This encodes CAGLVDTEAFF.

This clone was found once. V is TRBV5-5 and J is TRBJ1-4, with D possibly TRBD1 on 6 matching bases. CDR3 length: 15 amino acids. Per germline, CDR1 SGHKS and CDR2 YYEKEE (reference sequence). The V and J ends lost 0 bases and 8 bases respectively, with 14 bases between them. CDR3 loop: CASSLVGTPGEKLFF. For the CDR3, the DNA is TGTGCCAGCAGCTTGGTTGGGACACCCGGAGAAAAACTGTTTTTT. The entire variable domain, with the rest obtained from reference TRBV5-5 and TRBJ1-4, is as follows: DAGVTQSPTHLIKTRGQQVTLRCSPISGHKSVSWYQQVLGQGPQFIFQYYEKEERGRGNFPDRFSARQFPNYSSELNVNALLLGDSALYLCASSLVGTPGEKLFFGSGTQLSVL.

The CDR3 reads CASRQTGANSPLHF. CDR3 nucleotide sequence: TGTGCCAGCAGACAGACAGGGGCGAATTCACCCCTCCACTTT. The chain has TRBV2 and TRBJ1-6, with 8 bases aligning to TRBD1. After removal of 6 bases from V and 7 bases from J, the junction contained 5 bases not matched to a gene. The CDR3 runs 14 residues. Germline CDR1 SNHLY, CDR2 FYNNEI.

CDR3: CASTLQGPHEAFF. In DNA form, the CDR3 reads TGTGCCAGCACCTTACAGGGGCCTCACGAAGCTTTCTTT. This rearrangement joins TRBV28 to TRBJ1-1; 7 bases map to TRBD1. V lost 7 bases to trimming and J lost 8 bases; unmatched junction nucleotides: 10. From germline, CDR1 is MDHEN and CDR2 SYDVKM. The CDR3 has 13 amino acids.

This chain uses TRBV7-9 with TRBJ1-6, with 9 positions matching TRBD1. Germline values: CDR1 SEHNR, CDR2 FQNEAQ (reference sequence). Unmatched junction bases numbered 14, after V lost 5 bases and J lost 9 bases. The CDR3 sequence is 17 residues long. The CDR3 DNA follows: TGTGCCAGCAGCCTCGGTACCGGGACAGGGCAAAGTTCACCCCTCCACTTT. It yields the protein CASSLGTGTGQSSPLHF.

CDR3 amino acids: CASIWDRGNTGELFF. In DNA, the CDR3 is TGTGCCAGCATATGGGACAGGGGGAACACCGGGGAGCTGTTTTTT. The chain joins TRBV6-5 to TRBJ2-2; 10 nucleotides match TRBD1. Germline CDR1 MNHEY, CDR2 SVGAGI. V shed 7 bases, J shed 1 base, and the junction held 3 bases outside the gene matches. This CDR3 is built from 15 residues.

The V and J genes are TRBV21-1 and TRBJ2-3; the D call in the table, TRBD1, was not verified against the DNA. TRBV21-1 has pseudogene status. CDR3 length: 20 residues. The chain's CDR3 is CASSPRRTSYRGAGTDTQYF. DNA for the CDR3: TGTGCCAGCAGCCCCCGACGGACGTCCTACAGGGGTGCCGGAACAGATACGCAGTATTTT.

The V and J genes are TRBV7-3 and TRBJ1-6; D is unresolved. This CDR3 is 14 amino acids long. V lost 1 base, J lost 7 bases, and 8 bases lay in between. Germline CDR1 SGHTA, CDR2 FQGTGA. The CDR3 is CASSLMQSNSPLHF. The CDR3 DNA is TGTGCCAGCAGCTTAATGCAGAGCAATTCACCCCTCCACTTT.

The chain employs TRBV6-5 and TRBJ2-7; the match to TRBD1 covers 7 bases. CDR3 length: 13 residues. Germline V gives CDR1 MNHEY, CDR2 SVGAGI. Germline trimming cut 8 bases from V and 0 bases from J; bases unmatched to any gene: 4. CDR3 in amino acids: CASLTGFSYEQYF. DNA of the CDR3: TGTGCCAGCTTGACAGGGTTCTCCTACGAGCAGTACTTC.